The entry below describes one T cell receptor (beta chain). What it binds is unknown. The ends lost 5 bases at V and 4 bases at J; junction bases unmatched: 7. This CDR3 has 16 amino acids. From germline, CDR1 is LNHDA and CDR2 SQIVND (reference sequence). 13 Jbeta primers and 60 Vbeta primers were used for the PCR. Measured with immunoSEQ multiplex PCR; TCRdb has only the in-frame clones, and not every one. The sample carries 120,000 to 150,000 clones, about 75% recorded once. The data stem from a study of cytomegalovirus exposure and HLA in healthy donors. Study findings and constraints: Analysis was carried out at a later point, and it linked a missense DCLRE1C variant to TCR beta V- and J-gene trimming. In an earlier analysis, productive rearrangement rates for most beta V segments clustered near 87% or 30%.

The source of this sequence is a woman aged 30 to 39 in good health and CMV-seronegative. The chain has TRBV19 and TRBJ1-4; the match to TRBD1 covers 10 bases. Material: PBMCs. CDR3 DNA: TGTGCCAGTAGTTCCGGGACAGGGGTTGTTAATGAAAAACTGTTTTTT. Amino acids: CASSSGTGVVNEKLFF.